This T cell receptor beta chain was recorded in a study of CD8 T cells in ankylosing spondylitis. Regarding the study as a whole: A motif in TCR beta, a set of about eight highly homologous variants, appeared characteristic of ankylosing spondylitis blood. Reportedly, matched ankylosing spondylitis synovial fluid was significantly enriched for disease-linked clones. Disease-linked clones were CD8+ and relatively rare in peripheral blood. Prior work had noted some motif variants in reactive arthritis blood and synovial fluid.

Trimming left V 3 bases short and J 2 bases short, with 12 bases between. CDR1 and CDR2 from the germline V gene are SGHDT and YYEEEE. The CDR3 spans 14 residues. The authors made TCR beta libraries by quantitative 5'-RACE with molecular barcodes. TCRdb reanalysed the 5' RACE reads using MiXCR and keeps one entry per CDR3 protein. The sample contains a few hundred thousand distinct CDR3 sequences, approximately 16% of which appear only once. This clonotype has ten or more counts. Its antigen is as yet unknown. The sequenced material came from blood, either unsorted or a sorted T cell fraction (not recorded which). The receptor was isolated from a male donor with ankylosing spondylitis. The rearrangement links TRBV5-6 to TRBJ2-7; TRBD2 is a possible D gene (6 bases). CDR3 coding DNA: TGTGCCAGCAGCTGGGGTAGCGGTACCTACGAGCAGTACTTC. Encoded protein: CASSWGSGTYEQYF.